A selection of T cell receptor beta chains follows, all from one sample in a study of graft-versus-host responses after intestinal transplantation. Only in-frame clones appear in the TCRdb table, and some are missing; sequencing was by immunoSEQ multiplex PCR. The sample holds approximately 60,000 clones; around 90% are singletons and the top ten take around 1.7%. The material was ileum tissue, obtained around 350 days after transplant. Every receptor here comes from a human patient who received an intestinal transplant, so some T cells may come from the graft donor. CDR3s leave out the opening cysteine and the closing phenylalanine or tryptophan. Fields, in order: V gene, J gene, CDR3 protein.

TRBV5-4	TRBJ2-1	ASSGQGPYNEQF
TRBV4-1	TRBJ2-7	ASSQTGLSSYEQY
TRBV5-1	TRBJ2-7	ASSRRDSWNYEQY
TRBV5-1	TRBJ1-3	ASSPGTGTGLSGNTIY
TRBV27	TRBJ2-1	ASSLTGLAGDEQF
TRBV6-6	TRBJ2-1	ASSYSGLAGENEQF
TRBV6-1	TRBJ2-1	ASSESLADPFYNEQF
TRBV4-2	TRBJ2-3	ASSHYRSGGTSTDTQY
TRBV10-1	TRBJ1-3	ASSDSSGNTIY
TRBV29-1	TRBJ2-1	SVGHDNEQF
TRBV6-5	TRBJ2-3	ASSWGATDTQY
TRBV2	TRBJ2-3	ASSYRDTDTDTQY
TRBV19	TRBJ1-5	ASTRAHSNQPQH
TRBV27	TRBJ2-2	ASSLGWGGNTGELF
TRBV6-5	TRBJ2-1	ASSERSEQF
TRBV7-9	TRBJ2-7	ASSLPPLGGAYEQY
TRBV14	TRBJ1-2	ASSQAGGWVYGYT
TRBV28	TRBJ2-3	ASSSGQFTDTQY
TRBV7-8	TRBJ1-4	ASSLLQVEKLF
TRBV28	TRBJ1-2	ASNRGQGDYGYT
TRBV5-4	TRBJ2-3	ASSFPGQGSDTQY
TRBV6-1	TRBJ1-6	ASSEAAGVFSPLH
TRBV11-2	TRBJ1-2	ASSLVVGESGYT
TRBV6-6	TRBJ2-7	ASSYEAGKQY
TRBV2	TRBJ2-7	ASSIGAEQY
TRBV6-6	TRBJ1-5	ASSFTGGLSNQPQH
TRBV6-5	TRBJ2-2	ASRRAGELF
TRBV11-2	TRBJ2-7	ASSHGTHSYEQY
TRBV2	TRBJ2-7	ASGSLEQY
TRBV4-1	TRBJ2-5	ASSQAGQGIQETQY
TRBV4-1	TRBJ1-1	ATGTSSTEAF
TRBV7-9	TRBJ1-2	ASSFNYGYT
TRBV5-1	TRBJ2-1	ASSLARSSGYNEQF
TRBV29-1	TRBJ1-1	SVGTLIAAEAF
TRBV9	TRBJ2-7	ASSASGTGGSEQY
TRBV28	TRBJ1-5	ASSLGTAGSNQPQH
TRBV2	TRBJ2-3	ASSGAGGDTDTQY
TRBV25-1	TRBJ2-3	ASSEWTGTDTQY
TRBV2	TRBJ1-1	ASSQRDSLYTEAF
TRBV6-1	TRBJ1-5	ASTRGQGIQPQH
TRBV5-1	TRBJ2-7	ASSPGGYEQY
TRBV28	TRBJ2-7	ASSVTGTGVEQY
TRBV7-6	TRBJ2-7	ASSLGDTSYEQY
TRBV4-1	TRBJ2-7	ASSQADREVDEQY
TRBV5-1	TRBJ2-5	ASSLAANKETQY
TRBV10-2	TRBJ2-1	ASSESLGALDGEQF
TRBV9	TRBJ1-4	ASSSGQGASPGGKLF
TRBV15	TRBJ1-1	AGATGYDTEAF